What follows is one T cell receptor beta chain and its context. Sequenced by immunoSEQ multiplex PCR; TCRdb stores in-frame clones only, minus some. Of about 69,000 clones listed, about 89% are singletons. The source of the sample is a study of PD-L1 blockade in urothelial cancer. Trimming cost V 3 bases and J 2 bases; bases outside gene matches: 8. CDR3 length equals 16 residues. Germline assignment: CDR1 SQVTM and CDR2 ANQGSEA. The chain couples TRBV29-1 to TRBJ2-1; 9 nucleotides match TRBD2. Sequencing used PBMCs, obtained around atezolizumab (anti-PD-L1) treatment. This TCR derives from a man aged 55 to 70 with urothelial cancer. CDR3 in DNA: TGCAGCGTTGATAGGCTAGCGGGGCCAACCTACAATGAGCAGTTCTTC. Encoded protein: CSVDRLAGPTYNEQFF.